The sequence of this T cell receptor (beta chain) was determined in a study of cytotoxic CD8 clonotypes in ibrutinib-treated CLL. At the level of the study: Enrolment comprised about a dozen relapsed/refractory and roughly 15 treatment-naive patients; 17 to 18 were IGHV unmutated. Study-wide points: Private clonotypes, not public ones, expanded at ibrutinib response.

Sequencing was performed with immunoSEQ multiplex PCR; in TCRdb, only in-frame clones are kept and a portion is missing. The sample has roughly 150,000 clones; 81% are singletons. Between the trimmed V and J ends, which lost 0 bases and 7 bases, there was a span of 7 bases. Per germline, CDR1 SGDLS and CDR2 YYNGEE. This CDR3 has 12 amino acids. For this clone: Its antigen remains unidentified.

Sequencing used PBMCs, obtained after 12 months of ibrutinib treatment. The source is a human donor with chronic lymphocytic leukemia. The rearrangement joins TRBV9 to TRBJ2-5, with a tentative D call TRBD2 (5 bases). Written as DNA, the CDR3 is TGTGCCAGCAGCGTAGGGGCGGGGACCCAGTACTTC. It specifies CASSVGAGTQYF.